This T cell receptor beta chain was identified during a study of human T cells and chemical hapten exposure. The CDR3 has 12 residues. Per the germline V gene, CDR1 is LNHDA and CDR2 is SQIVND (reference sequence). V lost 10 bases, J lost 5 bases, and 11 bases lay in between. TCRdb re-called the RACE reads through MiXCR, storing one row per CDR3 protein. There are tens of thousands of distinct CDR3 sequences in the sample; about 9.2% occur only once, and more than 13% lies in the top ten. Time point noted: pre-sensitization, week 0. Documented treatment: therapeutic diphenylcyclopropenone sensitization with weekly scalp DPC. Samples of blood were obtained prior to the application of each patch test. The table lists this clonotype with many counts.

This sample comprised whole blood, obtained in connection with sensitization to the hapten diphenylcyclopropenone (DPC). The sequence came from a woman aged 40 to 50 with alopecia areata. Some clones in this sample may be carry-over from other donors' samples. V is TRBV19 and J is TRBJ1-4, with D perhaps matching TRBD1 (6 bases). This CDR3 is CATQDRNEKLFF. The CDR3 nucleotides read TGTGCCACACAGGACAGAAATGAAAAACTGTTTTTT.